The subject of this entry is one T cell receptor beta chain. The entry originates in a study of blood T cells in healthy people across ages. Whole-study context: Template-switching capture recovered about one barcoded beta molecule per two T cells.

Next came a second PCR, run for 7 to 11 cycles, which used a sample-barcoded 5' primer along with a J-beta primer mix. Using its own MiXCR run on the 5' RACE reads, TCRdb lists one record per CDR3 protein. Here the sample spans more than 600,000 distinct CDR3 sequences, 20% to 25% being singletons. Germline V gene sequence: CDR1 MDHEN, CDR2 SYDVKM. The V and J ends lost 3 bases and 3 bases respectively, with 21 bases between them. The CDR3 runs 17 residues. The sample was also reused in another study, on T cells of mothers and their children. From that paper: The second PCR used the M1S primer, and this primer added sample barcodes and 2-4 random nucleotides.

Sequenced: blood. This TCR was sampled from a boy between 10 and 17 years old in good health. J is TRBJ2-7 and V is TRBV28; possible D gene TRBD2, 6 bases. The CDR3 nucleotides read TGTGCCAGCAGTTTCTCAAGGACTTCGCGGGGCCTCTACGAGCAGTACTTC. Protein: CASSFSRTSRGLYEQYF.